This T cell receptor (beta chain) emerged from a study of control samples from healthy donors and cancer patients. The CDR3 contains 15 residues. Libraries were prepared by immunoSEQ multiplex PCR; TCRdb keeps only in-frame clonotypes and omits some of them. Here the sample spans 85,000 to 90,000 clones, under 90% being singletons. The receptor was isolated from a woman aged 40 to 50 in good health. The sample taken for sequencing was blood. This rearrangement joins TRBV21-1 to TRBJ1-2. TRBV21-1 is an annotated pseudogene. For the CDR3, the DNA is TGTGCCAGCAGCAAAGTAGGACTGGCTAACTATGGCTACACCTTC. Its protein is CASSKVGLANYGYTF.